This T cell receptor beta chain was retrieved from a study of cytomegalovirus exposure and HLA in healthy donors. This CDR3 comprises 16 residues. CDR1 and CDR2 from the germline V gene are MNHNS and SASEGT. V gave up 2 bases and J gave up 1 base; unmatched junction bases: 5. It was with 60 Vbeta and 13 Jbeta primers that the PCR ran. Repertoires were generated with immunoSEQ multiplex PCR, while TCRdb's copy carries only in-frame clones and drops some. This table holds about 120,000 clones, less than 80% found once. This sequence joins TRBV6-1 and TRBJ2-4; TRBD2 aligns across 7 bases. The sample consisted of PBMCs. This clonotype originated in a man between 40 and 49 years old in good health and CMV-seropositive. The CDR3 DNA follows: TGTGCCAGCAGTGAATCGAGTAGCGGGGCCAAAAACATTCAGTACTTC. As protein: CASSESSSGAKNIQYF.